This TCR beta chain derives from a study of cytomegalovirus exposure and HLA in healthy donors. Study-wide results and caveats: Cytomegalovirus association was assigned to approximately 180 TCR beta chains. Presence/absence results assume similar sequencing depth per donor, which may not hold. A missense variant in DCLRE1C was later tied to TCR beta V- and J-gene trimming. The study carried out a later analysis of TCR beta sequences. It associated about 15,000 of them with specific HLA alleles at a false discovery rate of 0.05.

Use of 60 Vbeta and 13 Jbeta primers characterized the PCR. The method was immunoSEQ multiplex PCR; TCRdb's version includes in-frame clones alone and lacks a portion of them. The table includes under 250,000 clones, approximately 88% detected once. This CDR3 spans 11 amino acids. V was shortened by 9 bases and J by 8 bases, with 11 bases between the two germline ends. Germline loops: CDR1 MNHNY, CDR2 SVGAGI (reference sequence). Of note for this clone: Its antigen remains unidentified.

The sample consisted of PBMCs. The source of this sequence is a boy aged 2 to 10 in good health and CMV-seronegative. The chain employs TRBV6-6 and TRBJ2-1; tentative D call: TRBD1 (5 bases). The CDR3 here is CASGRVHEQFF. CDR3 DNA sequence: TGTGCCAGTGGCAGGGTCCATGAGCAGTTCTTC.